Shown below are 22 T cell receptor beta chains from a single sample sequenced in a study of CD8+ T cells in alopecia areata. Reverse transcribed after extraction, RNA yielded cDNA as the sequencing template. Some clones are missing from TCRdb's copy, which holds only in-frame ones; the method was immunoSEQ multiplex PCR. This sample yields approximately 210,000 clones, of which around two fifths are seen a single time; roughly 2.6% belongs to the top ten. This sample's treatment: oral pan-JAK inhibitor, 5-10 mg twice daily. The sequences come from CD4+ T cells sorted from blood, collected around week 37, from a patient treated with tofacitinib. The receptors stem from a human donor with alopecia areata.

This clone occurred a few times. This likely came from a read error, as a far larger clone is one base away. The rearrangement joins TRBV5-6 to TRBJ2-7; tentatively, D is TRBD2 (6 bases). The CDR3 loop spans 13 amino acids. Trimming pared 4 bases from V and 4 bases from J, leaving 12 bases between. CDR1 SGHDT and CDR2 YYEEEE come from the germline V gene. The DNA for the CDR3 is TGTGCCAGCAGCCAAGGGCGGGAATACGAGCAGTACTTC. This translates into CASSQGREYEQYF.

The DNA for the CDR3 is TGTGCCAGCAGCCCACTTACAGGGGCCGTGTACAATGAGCAGTTCTTC. It encodes CASSPLTGAVYNEQFF. The V and J genes are TRBV14 and TRBJ2-1, with TRBD1 matching over 7 bases. Germline V gene lookup returns CDR1 SGHDN and CDR2 FVKESK. The CDR3 is 16 residues long. V was clipped by 4 bases and J by 4 bases; unmatched bases: 10.

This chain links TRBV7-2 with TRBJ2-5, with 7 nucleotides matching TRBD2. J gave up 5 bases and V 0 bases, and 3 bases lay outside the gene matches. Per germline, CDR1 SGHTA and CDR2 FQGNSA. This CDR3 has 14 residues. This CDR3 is CASSLAGGVETQYF. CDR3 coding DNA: TGTGCCAGCAGCTTAGCGGGAGGGGTTGAGACCCAGTACTTC.

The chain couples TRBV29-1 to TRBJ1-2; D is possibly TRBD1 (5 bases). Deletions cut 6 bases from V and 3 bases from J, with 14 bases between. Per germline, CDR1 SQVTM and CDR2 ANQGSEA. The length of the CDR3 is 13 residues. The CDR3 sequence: CSVAGGFDYGYTF. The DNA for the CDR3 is TGCAGCGTCGCGGGGGGGTTTGACTATGGCTACACCTTC. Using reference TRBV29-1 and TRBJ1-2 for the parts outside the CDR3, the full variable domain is SAVISQKPSRDICQRGTSLTIQCQVDSQVTMMFWYRQQPGQSLTLIATANQGSEATYESGFVIDKFPISRPNLTFSTLTVSNMSPEDSSIYLCSVAGGFDYGYTFGSGTRLTVV.

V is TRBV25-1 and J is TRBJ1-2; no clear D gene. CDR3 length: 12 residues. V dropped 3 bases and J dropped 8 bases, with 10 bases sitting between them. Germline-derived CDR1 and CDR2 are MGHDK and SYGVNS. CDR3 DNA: TGTGCCAGCAGTGAGGCCTTGGGAGGCTACACCTTC. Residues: CASSEALGGYTF.

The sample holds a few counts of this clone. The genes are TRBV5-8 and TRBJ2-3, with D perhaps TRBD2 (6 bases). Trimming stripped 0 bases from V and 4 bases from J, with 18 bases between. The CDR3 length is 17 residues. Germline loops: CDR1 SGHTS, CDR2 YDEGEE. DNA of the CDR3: TGTGCCAGCAGCTTGGGACTAGGGGCCTGGGGAGCAGATACGCAGTATTTT. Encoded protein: CASSLGLGAWGADTQYF.

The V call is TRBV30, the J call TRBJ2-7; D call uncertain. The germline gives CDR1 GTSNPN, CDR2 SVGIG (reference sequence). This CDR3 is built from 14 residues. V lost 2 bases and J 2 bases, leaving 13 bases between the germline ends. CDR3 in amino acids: CAWSSRVEPYEQYF. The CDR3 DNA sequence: TGTGCCTGGAGTTCACGGGTCGAACCCTACGAGCAGTACTTC.

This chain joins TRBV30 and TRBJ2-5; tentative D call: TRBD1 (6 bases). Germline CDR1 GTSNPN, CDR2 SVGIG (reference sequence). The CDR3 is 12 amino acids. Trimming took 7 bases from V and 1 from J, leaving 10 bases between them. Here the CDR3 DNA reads TGTGCCTCGAACAGGGCCCAAGAGACCCAGTACTTC. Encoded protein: CASNRAQETQYF.

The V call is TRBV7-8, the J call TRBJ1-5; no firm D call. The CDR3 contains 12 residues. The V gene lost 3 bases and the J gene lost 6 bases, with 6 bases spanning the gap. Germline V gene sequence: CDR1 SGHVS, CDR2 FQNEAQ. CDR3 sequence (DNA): TGTGCCAGCAGCTTCGGGTCTCAGCCCCAGCATTTT. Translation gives CASSFGSQPQHF.

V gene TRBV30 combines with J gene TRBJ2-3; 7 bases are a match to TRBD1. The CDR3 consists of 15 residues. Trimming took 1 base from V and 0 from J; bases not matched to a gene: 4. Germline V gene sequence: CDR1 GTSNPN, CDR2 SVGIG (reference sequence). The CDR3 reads CAWSEKGASTDTQYF. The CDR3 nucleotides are TGTGCCTGGAGTGAAAAGGGGGCTAGCACAGATACGCAGTATTTT. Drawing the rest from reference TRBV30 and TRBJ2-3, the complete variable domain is SQTIHQWPATLVQPVGSPLSLECTVEGTSNPNLYWYRQAAGRGLQLLFYSVGIGQISSEVPQNLSASRPQDRQFILSSKKLLLSDSGFYLCAWSEKGASTDTQYFGPGTRLTVL.

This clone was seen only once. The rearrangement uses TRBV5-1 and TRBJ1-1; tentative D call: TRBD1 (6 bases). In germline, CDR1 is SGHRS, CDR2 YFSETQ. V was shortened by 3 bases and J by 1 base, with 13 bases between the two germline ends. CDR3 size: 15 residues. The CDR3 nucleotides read TGCGCCAGCAGCTCGTCCGTGACAGGGAACACTGAAGCTTTCTTT. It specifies CASSSSVTGNTEAFF.

CDR3 residues: CASSPAGSGRRSYEQYF. The CDR3, as DNA: TGTGCCAGCAGCCCAGCGGGGAGTGGCAGGCGATCGTACGAGCAGTACTTC. The chain combines TRBV7-8 with TRBJ2-7, with 7 bases fitting TRBD2. V was clipped by 5 bases and J by 4 bases; unmatched bases: 17. Germline-derived CDR1 and CDR2 are SGHVS and FQNEAQ. The CDR3 length is 17 residues.

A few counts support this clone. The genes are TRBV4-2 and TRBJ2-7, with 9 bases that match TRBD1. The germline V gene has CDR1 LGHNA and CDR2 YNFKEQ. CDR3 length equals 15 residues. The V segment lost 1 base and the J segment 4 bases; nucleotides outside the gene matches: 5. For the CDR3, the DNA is TGTGCCAGCAGCCAAGCGGGACAGGGCAATTACGAGCAGTACTTC. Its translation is CASSQAGQGNYEQYF.

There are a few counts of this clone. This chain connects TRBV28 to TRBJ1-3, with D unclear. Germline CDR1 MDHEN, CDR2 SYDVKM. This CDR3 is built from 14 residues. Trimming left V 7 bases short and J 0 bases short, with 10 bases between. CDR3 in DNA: TGTGCCAGCATCTCCCCCAGCTCTGGAAACACCATATATTTT. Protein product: CASISPSSGNTIYF.

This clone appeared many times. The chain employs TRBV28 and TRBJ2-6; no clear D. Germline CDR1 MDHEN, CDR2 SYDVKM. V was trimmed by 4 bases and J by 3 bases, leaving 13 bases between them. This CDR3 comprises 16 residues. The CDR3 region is CASSSSGRFGANVLTF. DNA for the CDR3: TGTGCCAGCAGTTCCTCGGGTCGCTTTGGGGCCAACGTCCTGACTTTC.

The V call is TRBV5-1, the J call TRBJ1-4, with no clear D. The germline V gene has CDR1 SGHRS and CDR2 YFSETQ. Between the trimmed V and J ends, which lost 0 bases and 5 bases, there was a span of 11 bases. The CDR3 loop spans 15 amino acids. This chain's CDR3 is CASSLDGVRNEKLFF. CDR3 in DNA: TGCGCCAGCAGCTTGGACGGTGTCAGGAATGAAAAACTGTTTTTT.

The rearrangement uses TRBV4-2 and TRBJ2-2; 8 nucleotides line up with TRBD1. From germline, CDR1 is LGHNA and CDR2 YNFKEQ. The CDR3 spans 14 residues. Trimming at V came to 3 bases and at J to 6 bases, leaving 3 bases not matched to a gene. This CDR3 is CASSQRQGSGELFF. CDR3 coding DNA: TGTGCCAGCAGCCAGCGACAGGGGTCCGGGGAGCTGTTTTTT.

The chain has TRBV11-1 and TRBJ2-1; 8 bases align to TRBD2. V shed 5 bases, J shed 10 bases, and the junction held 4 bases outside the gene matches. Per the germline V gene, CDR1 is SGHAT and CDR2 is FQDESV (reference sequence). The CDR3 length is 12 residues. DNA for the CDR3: TGTGCCAGCAGCCGACTAGCGTGGGAGCAGTTCTTC. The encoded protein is CASSRLAWEQFF.

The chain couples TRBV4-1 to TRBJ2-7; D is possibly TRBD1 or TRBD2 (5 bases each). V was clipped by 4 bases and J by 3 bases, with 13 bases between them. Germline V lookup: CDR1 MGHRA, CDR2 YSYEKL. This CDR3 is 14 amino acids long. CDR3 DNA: TGCGCCAGCAGCCGCGGGCAGGGAATCTACGAGCAGTACTTC. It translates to CASSRGQGIYEQYF.

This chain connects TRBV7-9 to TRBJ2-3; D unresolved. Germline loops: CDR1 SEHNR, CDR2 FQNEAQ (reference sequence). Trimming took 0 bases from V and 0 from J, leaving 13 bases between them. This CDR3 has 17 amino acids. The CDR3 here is CASSLALRVGSTDTQYF. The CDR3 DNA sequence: TGTGCCAGCAGCTTAGCGTTACGGGTCGGTAGCACAGATACGCAGTATTTT.

The CDR3 bases are TGCGCCAGCAGCTGGAATGCCGGCTACGAGCAGTACTTC. Its translation is CASSWNAGYEQYF. The gene calls are TRBV5-1 and TRBJ2-7; D is unresolved. The germline V and J ends were trimmed by 3 bases and 3 bases, with 10 bases remaining between them. Germline CDR1 is SGHRS and CDR2 is YFSETQ. CDR3 size: 13 residues. The whole variable domain, filled in from reference TRBV5-1 and TRBJ2-7, reads KAGVTQTPRYLIKTRGQQVTLSCSPISGHRSVSWYQQTPGQGLQFLFEYFSETQRNKGNFPGRFSGRQFSNSRSEMNVSTLELGDSALYLCASSWNAGYEQYFGPGTRLTVT.

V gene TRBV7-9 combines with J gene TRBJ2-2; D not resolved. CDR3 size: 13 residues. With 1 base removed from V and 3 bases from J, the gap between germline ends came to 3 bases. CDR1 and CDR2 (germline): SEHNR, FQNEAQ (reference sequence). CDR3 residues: CASSLEYTGELFF. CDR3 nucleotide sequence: TGTGCCAGCAGCTTAGAGTACACCGGGGAGCTGTTTTTT.